Sequencing of this TCR beta chain was carried out in a study of blood T cell repertoires in COVID-19. Study at large: Some COVID-19 samples were acute and others convalescent; all came from the United States, Italy and Spain. Nucleic acid was either cDNA or gDNA, and it came from T cells, B-cell-depleted T cells, or PBMCs.

The ends lost 1 base at V and 4 bases at J; junction bases unmatched: 2. The V gene's germline CDR1 is MNHEY and CDR2 SVGAGI. This CDR3 has 14 amino acids. Methods used by the authors: The authors estimated nucleated cell counts from reference gene primer amplification. Sequencing was performed with immunoSEQ multiplex PCR; in TCRdb, only in-frame clones are kept and a portion is missing. V and J calls and clone size are given by that table; D and trimming were obtained from the DNA. This sample has tens of thousands of clones; around 86% occur once, and the top ten carry 14%. Source material: peripheral blood. The chain couples TRBV6-5 to TRBJ1-1; 8 bases align to TRBD1. The sequence was obtained from an older man with acute or convalescent COVID-19. CDR3 in DNA: TGTGCCAGCAGTTACTTTACAGGGGGCACTGAAGCTTTCTTT. Amino acids: CASSYFTGGTEAFF.